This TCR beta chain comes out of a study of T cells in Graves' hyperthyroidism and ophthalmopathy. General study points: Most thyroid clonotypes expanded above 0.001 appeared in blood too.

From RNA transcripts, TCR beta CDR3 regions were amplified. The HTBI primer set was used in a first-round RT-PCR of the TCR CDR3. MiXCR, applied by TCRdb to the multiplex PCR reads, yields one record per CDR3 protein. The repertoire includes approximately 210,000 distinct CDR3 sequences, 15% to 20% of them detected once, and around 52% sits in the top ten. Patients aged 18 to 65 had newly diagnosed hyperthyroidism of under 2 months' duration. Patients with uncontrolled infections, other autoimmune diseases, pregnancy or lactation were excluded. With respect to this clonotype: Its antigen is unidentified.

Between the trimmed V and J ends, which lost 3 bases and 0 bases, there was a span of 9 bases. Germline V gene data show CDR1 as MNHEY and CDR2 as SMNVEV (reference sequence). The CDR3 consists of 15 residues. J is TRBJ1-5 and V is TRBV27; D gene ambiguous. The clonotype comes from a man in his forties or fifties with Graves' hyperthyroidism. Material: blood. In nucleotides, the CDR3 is TGTGCCAGCAGTTTCCTCGGTAATAGCAATCAGCCCCAGCATTTT. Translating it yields CASSFLGNSNQPQHF.